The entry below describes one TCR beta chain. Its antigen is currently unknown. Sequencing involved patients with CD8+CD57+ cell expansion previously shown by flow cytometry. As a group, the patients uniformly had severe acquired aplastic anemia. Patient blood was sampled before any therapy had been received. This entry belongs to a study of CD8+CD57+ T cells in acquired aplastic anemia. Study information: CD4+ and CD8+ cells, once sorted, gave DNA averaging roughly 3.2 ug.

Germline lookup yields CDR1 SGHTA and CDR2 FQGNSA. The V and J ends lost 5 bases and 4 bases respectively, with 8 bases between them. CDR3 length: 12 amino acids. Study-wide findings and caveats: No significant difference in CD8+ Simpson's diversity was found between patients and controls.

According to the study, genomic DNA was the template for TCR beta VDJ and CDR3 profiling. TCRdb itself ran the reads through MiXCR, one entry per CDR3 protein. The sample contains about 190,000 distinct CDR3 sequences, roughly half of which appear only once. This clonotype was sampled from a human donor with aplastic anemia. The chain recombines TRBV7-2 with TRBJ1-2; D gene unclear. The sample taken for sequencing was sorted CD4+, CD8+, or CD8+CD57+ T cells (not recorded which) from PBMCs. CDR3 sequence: CASSGDIYGYTF. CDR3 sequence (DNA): TGTGCCAGCAGCGGTGATATCTATGGCTACACCTTC.